The sequence of this TCR beta chain was determined in a study of T cell changes during pregnancy in multiple sclerosis. Repertoires were generated with immunoSEQ multiplex PCR, while TCRdb's copy carries only in-frame clones and drops some. This table has 40,000 to 45,000 clones, around 92% appearing once. This clone was counted a single time. Germline assignment: CDR1 SGHRS and CDR2 YFSETQ. V lost 5 bases and J 7 bases, leaving 9 bases between the germline ends. The CDR3 extends over 12 amino acids. This sequence originates from a female donor with multiple sclerosis, enrolled in a pregnancy study. V is TRBV5-1 and J is TRBJ2-2, with D perhaps matching TRBD2 (5 bases). The source material was peripheral blood. The CDR3 region is CASRVGNGELFF. CDR3 DNA sequence: TGCGCCAGCAGGGTCGGGAACGGGGAGCTGTTTTTT. Looking up the rest from reference TRBV5-1 and TRBJ2-2 gives the full variable domain: KAGVTQTPRYLIKTRGQQVTLSCSPISGHRSVSWYQQTPGQGLQFLFEYFSETQRNKGNFPGRFSGRQFSNSRSEMNVSTLELGDSALYLCASRVGNGELFFGEGSRLTVL.